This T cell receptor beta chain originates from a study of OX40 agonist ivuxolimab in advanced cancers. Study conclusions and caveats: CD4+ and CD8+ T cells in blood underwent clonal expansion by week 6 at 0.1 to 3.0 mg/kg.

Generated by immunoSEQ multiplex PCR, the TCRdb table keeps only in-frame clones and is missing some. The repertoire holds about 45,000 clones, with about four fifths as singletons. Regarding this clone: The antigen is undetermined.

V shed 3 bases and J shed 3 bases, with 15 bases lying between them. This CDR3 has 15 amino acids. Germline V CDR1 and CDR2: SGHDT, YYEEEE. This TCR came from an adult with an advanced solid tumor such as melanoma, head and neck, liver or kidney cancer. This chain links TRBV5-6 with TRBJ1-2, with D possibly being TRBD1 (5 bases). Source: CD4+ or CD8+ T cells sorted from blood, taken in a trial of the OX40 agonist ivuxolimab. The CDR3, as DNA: TGTGCCAGCAGCTGGCAGACAGAAAGCCACTATGGCTACACCTTC. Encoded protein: CASSWQTESHYGYTF. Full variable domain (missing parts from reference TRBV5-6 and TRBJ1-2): DAGVTQSPTHLIKTRGQQVTLRCSPKSGHDTVSWYQQALGQGPQFIFQYYEEEERQRGNFPDRFSGHQFPNYSSELNVNALLLGDSALYLCASSWQTESHYGYTFGSGTRLTVV.